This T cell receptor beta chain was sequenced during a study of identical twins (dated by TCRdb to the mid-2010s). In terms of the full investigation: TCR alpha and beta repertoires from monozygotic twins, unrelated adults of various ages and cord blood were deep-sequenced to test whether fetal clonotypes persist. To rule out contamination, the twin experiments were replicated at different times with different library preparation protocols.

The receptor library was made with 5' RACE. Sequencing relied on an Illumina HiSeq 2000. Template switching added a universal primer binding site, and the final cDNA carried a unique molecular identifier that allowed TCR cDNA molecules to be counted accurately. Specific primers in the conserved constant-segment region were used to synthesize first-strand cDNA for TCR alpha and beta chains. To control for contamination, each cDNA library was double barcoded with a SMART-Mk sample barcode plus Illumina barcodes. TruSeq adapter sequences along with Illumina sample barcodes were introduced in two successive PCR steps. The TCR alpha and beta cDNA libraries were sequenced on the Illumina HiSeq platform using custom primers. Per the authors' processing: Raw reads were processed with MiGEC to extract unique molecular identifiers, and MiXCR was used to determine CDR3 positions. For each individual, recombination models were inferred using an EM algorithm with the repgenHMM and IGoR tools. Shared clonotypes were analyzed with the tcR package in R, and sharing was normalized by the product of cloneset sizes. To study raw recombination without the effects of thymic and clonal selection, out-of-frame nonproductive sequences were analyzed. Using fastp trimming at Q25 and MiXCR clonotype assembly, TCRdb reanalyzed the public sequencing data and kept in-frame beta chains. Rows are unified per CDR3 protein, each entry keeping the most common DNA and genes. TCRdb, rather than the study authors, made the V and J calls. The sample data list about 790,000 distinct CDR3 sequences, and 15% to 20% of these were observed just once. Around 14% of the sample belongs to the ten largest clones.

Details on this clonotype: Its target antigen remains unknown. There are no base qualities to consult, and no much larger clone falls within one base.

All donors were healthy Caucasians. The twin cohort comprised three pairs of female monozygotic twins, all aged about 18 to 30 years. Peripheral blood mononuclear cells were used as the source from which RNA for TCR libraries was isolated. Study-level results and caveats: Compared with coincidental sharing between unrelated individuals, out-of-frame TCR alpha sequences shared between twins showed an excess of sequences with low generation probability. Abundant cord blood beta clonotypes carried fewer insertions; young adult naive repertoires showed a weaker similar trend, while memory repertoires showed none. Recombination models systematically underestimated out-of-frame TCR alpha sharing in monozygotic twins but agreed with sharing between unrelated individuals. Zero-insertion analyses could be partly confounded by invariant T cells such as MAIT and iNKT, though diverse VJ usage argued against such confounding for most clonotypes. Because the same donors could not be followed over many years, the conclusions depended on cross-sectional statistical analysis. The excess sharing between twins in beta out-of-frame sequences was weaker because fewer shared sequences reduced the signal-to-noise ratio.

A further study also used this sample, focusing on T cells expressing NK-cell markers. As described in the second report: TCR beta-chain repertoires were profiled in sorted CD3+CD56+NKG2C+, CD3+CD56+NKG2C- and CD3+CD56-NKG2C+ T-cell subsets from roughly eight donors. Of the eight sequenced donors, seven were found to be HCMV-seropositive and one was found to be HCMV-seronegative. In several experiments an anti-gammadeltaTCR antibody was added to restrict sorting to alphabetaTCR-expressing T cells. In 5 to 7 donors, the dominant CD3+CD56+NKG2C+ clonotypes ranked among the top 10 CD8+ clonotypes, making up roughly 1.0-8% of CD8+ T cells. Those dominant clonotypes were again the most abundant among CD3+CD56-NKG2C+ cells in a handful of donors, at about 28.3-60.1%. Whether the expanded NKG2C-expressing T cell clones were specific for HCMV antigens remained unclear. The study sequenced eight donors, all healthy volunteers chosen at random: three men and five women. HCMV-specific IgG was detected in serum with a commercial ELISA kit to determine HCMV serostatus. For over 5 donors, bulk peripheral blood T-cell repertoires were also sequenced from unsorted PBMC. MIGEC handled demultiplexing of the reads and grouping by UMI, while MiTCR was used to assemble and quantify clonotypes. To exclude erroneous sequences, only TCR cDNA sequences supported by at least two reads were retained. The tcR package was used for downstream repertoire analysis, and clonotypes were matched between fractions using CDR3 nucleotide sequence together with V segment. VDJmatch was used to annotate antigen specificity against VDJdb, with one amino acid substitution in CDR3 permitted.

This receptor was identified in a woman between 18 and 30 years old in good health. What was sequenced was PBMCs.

The DNA sequence is given as TGTGCCAGCAGTTTATCCCAGAAATCACCCCTCCACTTT. It translates as CASSLSQKSPLHF. The rearranged segments are TRBV27 and TRBJ1-6; no D gene call is confident. Based on the germline V gene (reference sequence), the CDR1 and CDR2 sequences are MNHEY and SMNVEV. The trim is 0 bases for V and 10 bases for J, with a gap of 7 bases between the germline ends. There are 13 amino acids in the CDR3, from cysteine to phenylalanine inclusive. Of the read, only the CDR3 DNA is kept; its 39 bases are in frame from base 1.